The 9 T cell receptor beta chains reported below all come from one sample, sequenced in a study of cytotoxic CD8 clonotypes in ibrutinib-treated CLL. The method was immunoSEQ multiplex PCR; TCRdb's version includes in-frame clones alone and lacks a portion of them. Seen here are roughly 250,000 clones, around three quarters observed once, and the top ten hold just over 15%. Sequenced material: PBMCs, taken after 24 months of ibrutinib treatment. These TCRs come from a human donor with chronic lymphocytic leukemia.

The chain links TRBV7-3 to TRBJ2-1; the match to TRBD2 covers 9 bases. CDR1 SGHTA and CDR2 FQGTGA come from the germline V gene. This CDR3 is 15 amino acids long. V lost 6 bases, J lost 1 base, and 4 bases stayed unmatched. The CDR3: CASSSGSTSYNEQFF. The CDR3 nucleotides are TGTGCCAGCAGTAGCGGGAGCACGTCCTACAATGAGCAGTTCTTC.

CDR3: CASRYLMNTEAFF. The CDR3 DNA sequence: TGTGCCAGCAGGTATTTAATGAACACTGAAGCTTTCTTT. V gene TRBV6-5 combines with J gene TRBJ1-1; D not certain. The CDR3 is made up of 13 amino acids. Trimming removed 6 bases at V and 0 bases at J, with 8 bases between. Germline loops: CDR1 MNHEY, CDR2 SVGAGI.

This clone came up once. CDR3 sequence: CASSLTVRDSGQPQHF. Written as DNA, the CDR3 is TGTGCCAGCAGCCTCACCGTTCGGGACAGCGGTCAGCCCCAGCATTTT. This chain connects TRBV4-2 to TRBJ1-5; the match to TRBD1 covers 7 bases. V lost 4 bases to trimming and J lost 6 bases; unmatched junction nucleotides: 12. This CDR3 region has 16 residues. Germline assignment: CDR1 LGHNA and CDR2 YNFKEQ.

V is TRBV9 and J is TRBJ2-1; tentatively, D is TRBD2 (5 bases). CDR3 length: 17 residues. V was cut by 0 bases and J by 9 bases, with 22 bases left in between. CDR1 SGDLS and CDR2 YYNGEE come from the germline V gene. CDR3 amino acids: CASSVVRLADVRTEQFF. CDR3 DNA: TGTGCCAGCAGCGTAGTGCGGCTAGCAGACGTGAGGACTGAGCAGTTCTTC.

The sample holds one count of this clone. The chain recombines TRBV28 with TRBJ2-1; D remains unclear. V was clipped by 6 bases and J by 6 bases, with 6 bases between them. Per germline, CDR1 MDHEN and CDR2 SYDVKM. The CDR3 length is 11 residues. The CDR3 loop reads CASSTFNEQFF. CDR3 DNA: TGTGCCAGCAGCACTTTCAATGAGCAGTTCTTC.

The gene calls are TRBV29-1 and TRBJ2-2; D perhaps matches TRBD1 (6 bases). V was cut by 6 bases and J by 1 base, with 21 bases left in between. In germline, CDR1 is SQVTM, CDR2 ANQGSEA. The CDR3 extends over 17 amino acids. For the CDR3, the DNA is TGCAGCGTCCGCAGACCGGGGCTGGACAGGAACACCGGGGAGCTGTTTTTT. This gives the protein CSVRRPGLDRNTGELFF.

This clone was picked up a small number of times. V and J are TRBV29-1 and TRBJ1-5; TRBD1 might be the D (5 bases). Germline assignment: CDR1 SQVTM and CDR2 ANQGSEA. Trimming removed 6 bases at V and 4 bases at J, with 13 bases between. The CDR3 sequence is 13 residues long. The CDR3 bases are TGCAGCGTAGGGGTCGGGGATAATCAGCCCCAGCATTTT. Translation: CSVGVGDNQPQHF.

Only a few counts were recorded for this clone. The chain joins TRBV27 to TRBJ2-1; D is ambiguous. CDR1 and CDR2 (germline): MNHEY, SMNVEV (reference sequence). V lost 3 bases, J lost 10 bases, and 10 bases lay in between. The CDR3 is made up of 12 amino acids. CDR3: CASSFPLAEQFF. CDR3 DNA sequence: TGTGCCAGCAGTTTTCCCCTTGCGGAGCAGTTCTTC.

The chain employs TRBV28 and TRBJ2-7; D call uncertain. The CDR3 runs 11 residues. The germline V and J ends were trimmed by 6 bases and 2 bases, with 5 bases remaining between them. Germline V gene data show CDR1 as MDHEN and CDR2 as SYDVKM. CDR3 DNA: TGTGCCAGCAGCCAACCCTACGAGCAGTACTTC. It specifies CASSQPYEQYF.